The 25 T cell receptor beta chains below all came from one sample that was sequenced in a study of cytomegalovirus exposure and HLA in healthy donors. The data were produced by immunoSEQ multiplex PCR, yet TCRdb's version contains in-frame clones alone and is incomplete. The table lists around 140,000 clones, approximately 92% of them singletons. The sample comprised PBMCs. The receptors come from a woman between 18 and 30 years old in good health and CMV-seronegative.

This clone is a singleton in its sample. The rearrangement links TRBV6-1 to TRBJ1-6; D gene unclear. This CDR3 region has 13 residues. With 1 base removed from V and 10 bases from J, the gap between germline ends came to 8 bases. Germline V gives CDR1 MNHNS, CDR2 SASEGT. This CDR3 reads CASSEVSESPLHF. DNA for the CDR3: TGTGCCAGCAGTGAAGTGAGTGAGTCACCCCTCCACTTT.

The gene calls are TRBV4-2 and TRBJ2-7, with 9 bases that match TRBD1. CDR1 and CDR2 from the germline V gene are LGHNA and YNFKEQ. Trimming cost V 0 bases and J 3 bases; bases outside gene matches: 6. The CDR3 extends over 16 amino acids. The CDR3 is CASSQEDGQGHYEQYF. For the CDR3, the DNA is TGTGCCAGCAGCCAAGAAGATGGACAGGGGCACTACGAGCAGTACTTC.

V gene TRBV27 combines with J gene TRBJ1-1; a possible D gene is TRBD1 (5 bases). V shed 8 bases and J shed 0 bases, with 10 bases lying between them. The CDR3 spans 13 residues. Germline CDR1 reads MNHEY; CDR2 reads SMNVEV (reference sequence). This CDR3 reads CASGQGMNTEAFF. The CDR3 region has the DNA TGTGCCAGCGGGCAGGGAATGAACACTGAAGCTTTCTTT.

The genes are TRBV6-1 and TRBJ1-2; 8 nucleotides match TRBD1. The ends lost 2 bases at V and 5 bases at J; junction bases unmatched: 7. CDR1 and CDR2 from the germline V gene are MNHNS and SASEGT. The CDR3 runs 15 residues. This chain's CDR3 is CASSETVGQGYGYTF. DNA of the CDR3: TGTGCCAGCAGTGAAACGGTCGGACAGGGTTATGGCTACACCTTC.

The V call is TRBV7-9, the J call TRBJ2-2, with TRBD2 matching over 9 bases. The germline V gene has CDR1 SEHNR and CDR2 FQNEAQ (reference sequence). The CDR3 is 17 residues long. Trimming removed 3 bases from V and 7 bases from J; junction bases left unmatched: 12. CDR3 coding DNA: TGTGCCAGCAGCTTGGGGCCCCGCGGGGGGGCCGTCGGGGAGCTGTTTTTT. This codes for CASSLGPRGGAVGELFF.

This clone was detected only once. The rearrangement joins TRBV9 to TRBJ2-1; TRBD2 aligns across 10 bases. The CDR3 contains 15 residues. Unmatched junction bases numbered 5, after V lost 3 bases and J lost 5 bases. Germline V gene sequence: CDR1 SGDLS, CDR2 YYNGEE. CDR3 residues: CASSESLAGDNEQFF. DNA of the CDR3: TGTGCCAGCAGCGAGAGCCTAGCGGGGGACAATGAGCAGTTCTTC. The full variable domain, completed using reference TRBV9 and TRBJ2-1, is DSGVTQTPKHLITATGQRVTLRCSPRSGDLSVYWYQQSLDQGLQFLIQYYNGEERAKGNILERFSAQQFPDLHSELNLSSLELGDSALYFCASSESLAGDNEQFFGPGTRLTVL.

V is TRBV29-1 and J is TRBJ1-6; 7 bases agree with TRBD1. The CDR3 has 13 residues. Germline V gives CDR1 SQVTM, CDR2 ANQGSEA. The V and J ends lost 4 bases and 4 bases, in that order; junction bases with no gene match: 1. CDR3 in amino acids: CSVGDSYNSPLHF. In DNA, the CDR3 is TGCAGCGTTGGGGACAGTTATAATTCACCCCTCCACTTT.

This chain connects TRBV5-5 to TRBJ1-1; no reliable D call. The ends were cut back, 1 base at V and 1 base at J, with 2 bases in the middle. CDR1 and CDR2 (germline): SGHKS, YYEKEE (reference sequence). The CDR3 sequence is 12 residues long. This CDR3 is CASSLQNTEAFF. In DNA, the CDR3 is TGTGCCAGCAGCTTGCAGAACACTGAAGCTTTCTTT.

The chain employs TRBV18 and TRBJ1-4; 10 nucleotides align to TRBD1. Germline CDR1 and CDR2: KGHSH and LQKENI. The CDR3 is made up of 14 amino acids. With V trimmed by 6 bases and J by 7 bases, 5 bases remained unmatched. The CDR3 loop reads CASSPDRGLEKLFF. In DNA, the CDR3 is TGTGCCAGCTCCCCAGACAGGGGGCTTGAAAAACTGTTTTTT.

V and J are TRBV4-1 and TRBJ1-2; 7 bases agree with TRBD1. J was trimmed by 5 bases and V by 1 base; bases with no gene match: 4. Germline CDR1 MGHRA, CDR2 YSYEKL. CDR3 length: 14 amino acids. CDR3 sequence reads: CASSQVGQVYGYTF. Here the CDR3 DNA reads TGCGCCAGCAGCCAAGTAGGACAGGTGTATGGCTACACCTTC.

V is TRBV15 and J is TRBJ2-5, with TRBD1 matching over 7 bases. V lost 1 base to trimming and J lost 4 bases; unmatched junction nucleotides: 18. Germline lookup yields CDR1 LNHNV and CDR2 YYDKDF (reference sequence). This CDR3 region has 19 residues. CDR3 DNA: TGTGCCACCAGCAGAGTCGCACCGCAATTTCACGGGACAGCAGAGACCCAGTACTTC. This sequence encodes CATSRVAPQFHGTAETQYF.

The chain is built from TRBV5-4 and TRBJ1-1; D gene unclear. The V gene's germline CDR1 is SGHNT and CDR2 YYREEE (reference sequence). The CDR3 consists of 12 residues. Trimming removed 4 bases from V and 11 bases from J, with 15 bases in between. CDR3 coding DNA: TGTGCCAGCAGCCCCCAAGGCCGGGGTGCTTTCTTT. The encoded protein is CASSPQGRGAFF.

The rearrangement links TRBV4-1 to TRBJ2-5; 8 bases agree with TRBD2. CDR1 and CDR2 (germline): MGHRA, YSYEKL. The V and J ends lost 1 base and 5 bases, in that order; junction bases with no gene match: 9. CDR3 length: 16 residues. For the CDR3, the DNA is TGCGCCAGCAGCCAAGTGCGGGGGGCCCCCCCTGAGACCCAGTACTTC. Amino acids: CASSQVRGAPPETQYF.

The genes are TRBV2 and TRBJ1-4; 7 bases line up with TRBD1. Per germline, CDR1 SNHLY and CDR2 FYNNEI. The CDR3 extends over 15 amino acids. Unmatched junction bases numbered 10, after V lost 8 bases and J lost 4 bases. CDR3 in DNA: TGTGCCAGCGGCACAGGGGTTTCGGTTAATGAAAAACTGTTTTTT. Its translation is CASGTGVSVNEKLFF.

The J gene is TRBJ1-5, the V gene TRBV27, with D perhaps matching TRBD1 (5 bases). V lost 4 bases to trimming and J lost 4 bases, with 17 bases between them. Germline CDR1 is MNHEY and CDR2 is SMNVEV (reference sequence). This CDR3 contains 16 residues. The CDR3 DNA reads TGTGCCAGCAGTTCCGGACGGACCAGGGTGAATCAGCCCCAGCATTTT. Translation: CASSSGRTRVNQPQHF.

The chain employs TRBV5-1 and TRBJ1-5; 8 positions agree with TRBD1. The CDR3 loop spans 15 amino acids. Germline assignment: CDR1 SGHRS and CDR2 YFSETQ. The ends lost 2 bases at V and 6 bases at J; junction bases unmatched: 7. CDR3 loop: CASSLQGVSGQPQHF. For the CDR3, the DNA is TGCGCCAGCAGCTTACAGGGGGTATCGGGTCAGCCCCAGCATTTT.

The J gene is TRBJ1-4, the V gene TRBV6-1; D not certain. The CDR3 length is 12 residues. Germline CDR1 MNHNS, CDR2 SASEGT. V was cut by 7 bases and J by 8 bases, with 11 bases left in between. The CDR3 DNA sequence: TGTGCCAGCATCTTGGCGGGCGAAAAACTGTTTTTT. It encodes CASILAGEKLFF.

This clone was seen just once. This chain links TRBV5-1 with TRBJ1-1; weak D call: TRBD1 (6 bases). This CDR3 comprises 14 residues. Germline V gene lookup returns CDR1 SGHRS and CDR2 YFSETQ. Trimming left V 2 bases short and J 1 base short, with 9 bases between. The CDR3 DNA reads as TGCGCCAGCAGCTTAGACAGGTCGAACACTGAAGCTTTCTTT. Its translation: CASSLDRSNTEAFF.

The DNA for the CDR3 is TGCGCCAGCAGCTTGGTGACTTATAACACCGGGGAGCTGTTTTTT. Residues: CASSLVTYNTGELFF. This chain links TRBV5-1 with TRBJ2-2; D remains ambiguous. With 0 bases removed from V and 2 bases from J, the gap between germline ends came to 8 bases. Germline V gene data show CDR1 as SGHRS and CDR2 as YFSETQ. The CDR3 is 15 residues long.

The chain links TRBV5-1 to TRBJ2-3, with a tentative D call TRBD2 (6 bases). V was cut by 3 bases and J by 2 bases, with 10 bases left in between. Germline-derived CDR1 and CDR2 are SGHRS and YFSETQ. The CDR3 contains 14 residues. The CDR3 region has the DNA TGCGCCAGCAGCTCGGGGGATGCCACAGATACGCAGTATTTT. It yields the protein CASSSGDATDTQYF. Variable domain in full (rest from reference TRBV5-1 and TRBJ2-3): KAGVTQTPRYLIKTRGQQVTLSCSPISGHRSVSWYQQTPGQGLQFLFEYFSETQRNKGNFPGRFSGRQFSNSRSEMNVSTLELGDSALYLCASSSGDATDTQYFGPGTRLTVL.

The chain uses TRBV2 and TRBJ1-1, with a tentative D call TRBD1 (6 bases). Trimming left V 11 bases short and J 3 bases short, with 16 bases between. The CDR3 extends over 13 amino acids. Germline CDR1 SNHLY, CDR2 FYNNEI. The CDR3 protein is CASQGQTYTEAFF. Here the CDR3 DNA reads TGTGCCTCCCAAGGACAGACCTACACTGAAGCTTTCTTT.

A word on this clone: Here the CDR3 omits its conserved ending phenylalanine or tryptophan, so a read error is the likely source. No DNA is shown, since the ends of the CDR3 on it are uncertain; the CDR3 is the one TCRdb lists. The chain combines TRBV13 with TRBJ1-1; the table's D gene call, TRBD1, was not cross checked with the DNA. The CDR3 contains 13 residues when both ends are counted. From germline, CDR1 is PRHDT and CDR2 FYEKMQ (reference sequence). The CDR3 protein is CASSSREQGHRFS.

This chain uses TRBV7-3 with TRBJ1-1; D is possibly TRBD1 (6 bases). The germline gives CDR1 SGHTA, CDR2 FQGTGA. V gave up 5 bases and J gave up 5 bases, with 15 bases separating them. The CDR3 extends over 14 amino acids. CDR3 sequence (DNA): TGTGCCAGCAGCCCGGACAGCCGAGGAACTGAAGCTTTCTTT. Translated: CASSPDSRGTEAFF.

V usage is TRBV2 and J usage is TRBJ1-5, with D tentatively TRBD1 (5 bases). Germline V gives CDR1 SNHLY, CDR2 FYNNEI. The length of the CDR3 is 13 residues. The germline V and J ends were trimmed by 3 bases and 9 bases, with 12 bases remaining between them. CDR3: CASSEQGLGPQHF. Written as DNA, the CDR3 is TGTGCCAGCAGTGAGCAGGGATTAGGGCCCCAGCATTTT.

The V and J genes are TRBV7-2 and TRBJ2-1, with D tentatively TRBD2 (6 bases). Germline-derived CDR1 and CDR2 are SGHTA and FQGNSA. V lost 4 bases, J lost 13 bases, and 14 bases lay in between. The CDR3 extends over 12 amino acids. The CDR3 region has the DNA TGTGCCAGCAGCTGGGGTTGGGGGGAACAGTTCTTC. This sequence encodes CASSWGWGEQFF.